This section outlines one T cell receptor beta chain sequence together with its context. The antigen is not known. This record comes from a study of cytomegalovirus exposure and HLA in healthy donors. Primers: 60 Vbeta forward and 13 Jbeta reverse. Measured with immunoSEQ multiplex PCR; TCRdb has only the in-frame clones, and not every one. The table lists 90,000 to 100,000 clones, about 80% of them singletons. This CDR3 comprises 14 residues. Per germline, CDR1 MNHNS and CDR2 SASEGT. Trimming took 10 bases from V and 4 from J, leaving 17 bases between them. Study results and limitations: A few V segments could not be told apart, such as TRBV6-2 and TRBV6-3, and were left out.

This clonotype originated in a man aged 40-55 years in good health and CMV-seronegative. This chain uses TRBV6-1 with TRBJ1-5; the D gene is possibly TRBD1 (6 bases). The sample was PBMCs. The CDR3 protein is CAIKGGTLNQPQHF. As DNA, the CDR3 is TGTGCCATCAAGGGGGGGACACTGAATCAGCCCCAGCATTTT.